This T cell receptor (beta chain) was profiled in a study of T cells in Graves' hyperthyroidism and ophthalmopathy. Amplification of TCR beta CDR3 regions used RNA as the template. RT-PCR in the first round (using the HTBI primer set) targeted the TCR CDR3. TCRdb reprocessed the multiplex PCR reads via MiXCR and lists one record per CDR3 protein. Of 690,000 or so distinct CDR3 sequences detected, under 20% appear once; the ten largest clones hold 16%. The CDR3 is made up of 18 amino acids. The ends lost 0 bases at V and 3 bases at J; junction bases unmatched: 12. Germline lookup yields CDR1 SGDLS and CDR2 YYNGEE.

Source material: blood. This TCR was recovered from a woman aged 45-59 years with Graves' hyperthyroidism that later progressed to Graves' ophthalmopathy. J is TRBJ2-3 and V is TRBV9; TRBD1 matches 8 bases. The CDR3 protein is CASSVVGADRELTDTQYF. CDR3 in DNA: TGTGCCAGCAGCGTAGTGGGGGCGGACAGGGAGTTGACAGATACGCAGTATTTT.